A selection of T cell receptor beta chains follows, all from one sample in a study of shared clonotypes between healthy human individuals. Measured with immunoSEQ multiplex PCR; TCRdb has only the in-frame clones, and not every one. The sample has 330,000 or so clones; less than 75% are singletons. Sample: memory CD4+ T cells sorted from blood. These TCRs come from a man aged 25 to 40 in good health. The CDR3 runs from the conserved cysteine through the conserved F or W. Each record gives: D gene, J gene, V gene, clone size, CDR3 protein, CDR3 DNA. A D gene is named only where the DNA matches it firmly. Clone sizes are given selectively: once, few, many, or a class where the clone is expanded.

>NA|TRBJ2-3|TRBV2|NA
CASALGQGTGDTQYF
TGTGCCAGCGCGTTGGGGCAGGGAACCGGAGATACGCAGTATTTT
>NA|TRBJ2-1|TRBV28|NA
CASSLTVGPSPSSYNEQFF
TGTGCCAGCAGTTTAACGGTCGGACCGTCCCCGAGCTCCTACAATGAGCAGTTCTTC
>NA|TRBJ2-3|TRBV2|NA
CASSEARSLTGTTQYF
TGTGCCAGCAGTGAAGCGCGGAGCCTAACAGGGACTACGCAGTATTTT
>NA|TRBJ1-1|TRBV5-1|once
CASSPQIRTNTEAFF
TGCGCCAGCAGCCCCCAGATCCGTACGAACACTGAAGCTTTCTTT
>TRBD1|TRBJ2-4|TRBV2|NA
CAITWDRRVYF
TGTGCCATCACCTGGGACAGGAGGGTGTACTTC
>NA|TRBJ1-1|TRBV10-3|NA
CAISESATEGEAFF
TGTGCCATCAGTGAGTCTGCGACGGAAGGTGAAGCTTTCTTT
>NA|TRBJ1-5|TRBV28|NA
CASSLASSNQPQHF
TGTGCCAGCAGTTTAGCGTCTTCTAATCAGCCCCAGCATTTT
>TRBD1|TRBJ2-7|TRBV19|NA
CASSTPGGGKQYF
TGTGCCAGTAGTACCCCAGGGGGCGGCAAGCAGTACTTC
>NA|TRBJ1-4|TRBV5-1|NA
CASSLIGTNEKLFF
TGCGCCAGCAGCTTGATAGGAACTAATGAAAAACTGTTTTTT
>NA|TRBJ2-7|TRBV29-1|NA
CSVEGGEQLNYEQYF
TGCAGCGTTGAGGGTGGGGAACAACTCAACTACGAGCAGTACTTC
>NA|TRBJ2-5|TRBV5-1|NA
CASRFGLGKETQYF
TGCGCCAGCAGGTTTGGACTCGGAAAAGAGACCCAGTACTTC
>NA|TRBJ2-1|TRBV11-3|NA
CASSLDLGDPNEQFF
TGTGCCAGCAGCTTAGATCTCGGAGACCCAAATGAGCAGTTCTTC
>NA|TRBJ1-5|TRBV7-9|NA
CASSVDSNQPQHF
TGTGCCAGCAGCGTCGATAGCAATCAGCCCCAGCATTTT
>NA|TRBJ1-5|TRBV10-3|NA
CAISESTADQPQHF
TGTGCCATCAGTGAGTCTACAGCCGATCAGCCCCAGCATTTT
>NA|TRBJ1-5|TRBV6-5|few
CASSYSGLGNQPQHF
TGTGCCAGCAGTTACTCTGGGTTGGGGAATCAGCCCCAGCATTTT
>TRBD1|TRBJ1-2|TRBV5-1|few
CASSSDRAVFGYTF
TGCGCCAGCAGCTCGGACAGGGCGGTTTTCGGCTACACCTTC
>TRBD1|TRBJ1-1|TRBV5-6|NA
CASSLGDRGTEAFF
TGTGCCAGCAGCTTGGGGGACAGGGGCACTGAAGCTTTCTTT
>NA|TRBJ1-1|TRBV5-4|NA
CASSLGHPRGINTEAFF
TGTGCCAGCAGCTTGGGACATCCGCGCGGGATAAACACTGAAGCTTTCTTT
>NA|TRBJ2-5|TRBV6-6|once
CASSHLRQEETQYF
TGTGCCAGCTCCCACCTACGGCAGGAAGAGACCCAGTACTTC
>NA|TRBJ2-7|TRBV29-1|NA
CSVEDLRGLGYEQYF
TGCAGCGTTGAAGATCTGCGGGGCCTGGGCTACGAGCAGTACTTC
>TRBD2|TRBJ2-1|TRBV29-1|NA
CSVPAGGISNEQFF
TGCAGCGTCCCAGCGGGAGGGATCAGCAATGAGCAGTTCTTC
>NA|TRBJ2-3|TRBV11-1|NA
CASSRASTDTQYF
TGTGCCAGCAGCCGGGCTAGCACAGATACGCAGTATTTT
>TRBD1|TRBJ2-7|TRBV14|NA
CASSQAGGRYEQYF
TGTGCCAGCAGCCAGGCAGGGGGCCGCTACGAGCAGTACTTC
>NA|TRBJ2-1|TRBV28|NA
CASSLPQTYNEQFF
TGTGCCAGCAGTCTCCCCCAGACTTACAATGAGCAGTTCTTC
>NA|TRBJ1-5|TRBV18|NA
CASSPAGGNSNQPQHF
TGTGCCAGCTCACCAGCTGGAGGGAATAGCAATCAGCCCCAGCATTTT
>TRBD1|TRBJ2-7|TRBV30|NA
CAWTAGGSEQYF
TGTGCCTGGACGGCAGGGGGCAGCGAGCAGTACTTC
>TRBD2|TRBJ2-1|TRBV18|many
CASSLRTSGSYNEQFF
TGTGCCAGCTCACTCCGGACTAGCGGGAGCTACAATGAGCAGTTCTTC
>NA|TRBJ2-3|TRBV5-1|NA
CASSGVQHPNTDTQYF
TGCGCCAGCAGCGGGGTACAGCACCCAAACACAGATACGCAGTATTTT